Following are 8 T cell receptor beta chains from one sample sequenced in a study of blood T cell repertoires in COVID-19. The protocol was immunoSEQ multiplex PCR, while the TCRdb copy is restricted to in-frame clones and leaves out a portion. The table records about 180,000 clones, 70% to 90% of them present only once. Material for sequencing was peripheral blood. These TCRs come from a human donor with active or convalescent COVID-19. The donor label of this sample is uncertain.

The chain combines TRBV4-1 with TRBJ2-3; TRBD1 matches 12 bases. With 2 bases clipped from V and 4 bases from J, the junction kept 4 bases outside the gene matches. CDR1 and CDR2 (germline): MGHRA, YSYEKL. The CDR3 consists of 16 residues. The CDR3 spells CASSQTGTGGADTQYF. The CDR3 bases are TGCGCCAGCAGCCAAACCGGGACAGGGGGCGCAGATACGCAGTATTTT.

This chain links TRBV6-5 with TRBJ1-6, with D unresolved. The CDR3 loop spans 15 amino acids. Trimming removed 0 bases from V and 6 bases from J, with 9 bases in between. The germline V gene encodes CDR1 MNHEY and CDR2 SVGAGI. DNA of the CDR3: TGTGCCAGCAGTTACTCGAATCTGAGTAATTCACCCCTCCACTTT. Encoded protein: CASSYSNLSNSPLHF.

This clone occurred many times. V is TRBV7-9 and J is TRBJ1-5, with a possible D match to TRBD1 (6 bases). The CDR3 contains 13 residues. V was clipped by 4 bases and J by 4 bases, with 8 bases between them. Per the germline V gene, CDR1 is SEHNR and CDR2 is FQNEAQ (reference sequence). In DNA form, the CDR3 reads TGTGCCAGCAGCTCAACAGGGAATCAGCCCCAGCATTTT. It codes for CASSSTGNQPQHF.

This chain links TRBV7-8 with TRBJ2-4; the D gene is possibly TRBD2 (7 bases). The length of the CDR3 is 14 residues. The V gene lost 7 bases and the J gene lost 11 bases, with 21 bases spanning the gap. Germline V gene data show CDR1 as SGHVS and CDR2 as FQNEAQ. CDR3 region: CASTPGGGRAFQYF. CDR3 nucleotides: TGTGCCAGCACCCCTGGGGGGGGGCGGGCATTTCAGTACTTC.

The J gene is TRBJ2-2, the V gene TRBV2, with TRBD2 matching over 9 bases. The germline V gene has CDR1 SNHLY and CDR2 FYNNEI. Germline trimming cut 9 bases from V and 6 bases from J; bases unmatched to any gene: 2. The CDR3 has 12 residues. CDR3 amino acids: CASLAGAGELFF. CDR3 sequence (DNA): TGTGCCAGTTTAGCGGGAGCCGGGGAGCTGTTTTTT.

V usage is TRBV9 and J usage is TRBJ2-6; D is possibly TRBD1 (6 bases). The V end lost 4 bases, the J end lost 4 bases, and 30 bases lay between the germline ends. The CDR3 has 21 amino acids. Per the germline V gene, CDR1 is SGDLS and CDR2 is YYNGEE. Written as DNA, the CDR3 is TGTGCCAGCAGCCCCACAGGGTTTGAAAGAAGTACCCCCCTCGGGGCCAACGTCCTGACTTTC. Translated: CASSPTGFERSTPLGANVLTF.

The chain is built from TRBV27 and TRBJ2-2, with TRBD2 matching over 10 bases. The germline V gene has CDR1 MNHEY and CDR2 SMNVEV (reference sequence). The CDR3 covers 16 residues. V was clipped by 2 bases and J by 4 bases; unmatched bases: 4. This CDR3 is CASSLLAGARTGELFF. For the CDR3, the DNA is TGTGCCAGCAGTTTACTAGCGGGAGCTCGCACCGGGGAGCTGTTTTTT.

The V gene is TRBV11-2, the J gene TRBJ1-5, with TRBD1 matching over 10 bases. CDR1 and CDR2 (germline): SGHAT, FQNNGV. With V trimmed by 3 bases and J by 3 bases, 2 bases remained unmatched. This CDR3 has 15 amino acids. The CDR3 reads CASSLGQGTNQPQHF. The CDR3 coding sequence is TGTGCCAGCAGCTTGGGACAGGGGACCAATCAGCCCCAGCATTTT.